This T cell receptor (beta chain) was identified during a study of T cells in Graves' hyperthyroidism and ophthalmopathy. Overall study findings and caveats: In the analysis, a 13 V-J model separated ophthalmopathy from stable hyperthyroidism. Within blood appeared most thyroid clonotypes that had expanded above 0.001.

Patients affected by ophthalmopathy presented a Clinical Activity Score of at least 3, a NOSPECS grade of at least 4, and disease duration below 3 months. RNA transcripts gave rise to amplified TCR beta CDR3 regions. During a first-round RT-PCR of the TCR CDR3, the HTBI primer set was used. In TCRdb, the multiplex PCR reads were re-called with MiXCR into one record per CDR3 protein. The repertoire has more than 500,000 distinct CDR3 sequences, about 16% of them found once; the top ten carry approximately 30%. Looked up from germline, CDR1 is MDHEN and CDR2 is SYDVKM. Trimming pared 6 bases from V and 4 bases from J, leaving 13 bases between. The length of the CDR3 is 13 residues. This clonotype has ten or more counts. Its antigen is unidentified.

Material for sequencing was blood. V is TRBV28 and J is TRBJ2-7, with D tentatively TRBD2 (5 bases). This TCR was recovered from a woman aged 25 to 39 with Graves' ophthalmopathy. The CDR3 region has the DNA TGTGCCAGCAGCTCCGGACTGGGGTACGAGCAGTACTTC. Translating gives CASSSGLGYEQYF.